This TCR beta chain was identified during a study of regulatory T cells in long-lasting Graves disease. This clonotype was recorded at least ten times. Its matching antigen is unknown. The time point: newly diagnosed GD, antithyroid drugs for less than 3 months. Making the TCR library involved RNA that had been extracted from PBMCs. The study's findings and limits: Favored usage of TRBV28, TRBJ1-2 and TRBJ2-5 was recorded in persistent disease.

The CDR3 is 13 residues long. The germline V gene encodes CDR1 MGHDK and CDR2 SYGVNS. The V end was cut by 6 bases, the J end by 4 bases, with 7 bases between. Combining iRepertoire HTBI primers with Arm-PCR of CDR3 regions, the authors built TCR beta libraries. TCRdb analysed the multiplex PCR reads with MiXCR anew, one entry per CDR3 protein. The sample lists under 450,000 distinct CDR3 sequences; about 12% were seen once. The sample also formed part of further work on T cells in Graves' hyperthyroidism and ophthalmopathy. Turning to that study: The primer set for the first-round RT-PCR of the TCR CDR3 was HTBI.

The chain couples TRBV25-1 to TRBJ1-6, with unresolved D. The clonotype was recovered from a woman aged 18-29 years with Graves disease. Sequences were derived from peripheral blood mononuclear cells (PBMCs), sampled at new diagnosis, from a patient treated with antithyroid drugs. The CDR3 protein is CASSPRYNSPLHF. The CDR3 DNA is TGTGCCAGCAGCCCGAGGTATAATTCACCCCTCCACTTT.